This is a list of T cell receptor beta chains from one sample in a study of blood T cell repertoires in COVID-19. The method was immunoSEQ multiplex PCR; TCRdb's version includes in-frame clones alone and lacks a portion of them. The top ten hold around 30% of the sample, which has some 120,000 clones, roughly nine tenths seen once. Sequencing was done on a sample of peripheral blood. The receptors were gathered from a man aged 70 or older with active or convalescent COVID-19. Both conserved end residues are part of each CDR3. The D gene is left open where the match is weak. Some rows mark clone size as missing; the rest say once, few, many or name a class of expanded clone.

CASSLGGGTGEQYF,TGTGCCAGCAGCCTTGGGGGAGGCACCGGGGAGCAGTACTTC,TRBJ2-7,14,NA,TRBV5-5,NA
CASSTTGTQFF,TGTGCCAGCAGTACGACAGGAACGCAGTTCTTC,TRBJ2-1,11,few,TRBV6-5,NA
CASSSPSFGGNSPLHF,TGTGCCAGCAGCTCACCTTCGTTTGGGGGGAATTCACCCCTCCACTTT,TRBJ1-6,16,once,TRBV28,NA
CASTPGSAGEYGYTF,TGTGCCAGCACCCCTGGGTCGGCAGGGGAGTATGGCTACACCTTC,TRBJ1-2,15,NA,TRBV27,NA
CASSPRAGADTQYF,TGCGCCAGCAGCCCGCGGGCCGGGGCAGATACGCAGTATTTT,TRBJ2-3,14,NA,TRBV10-1,NA
CASSEPFRDTYSYEQYF,TGTGCCAGCAGTGAACCTTTCCGGGACACCTACTCCTACGAGCAGTACTTC,TRBJ2-7,17,NA,TRBV6-1,NA
CASTTRDTRYGYTF,TGTGCCAGCACCACTCGGGACACCCGCTATGGCTACACCTTC,TRBJ1-2,14,NA,TRBV21-1,NA
CASSSHSYEQYF,TGTGCCAGCAGTTCGCACAGCTACGAGCAGTACTTC,TRBJ2-7,12,NA,TRBV6-2/TRBV6-3,NA
CASNSGLDSYEQYF,TGTGCCAGCAACTCAGGGTTGGACTCCTACGAGCAGTACTTC,TRBJ2-7,14,NA,TRBV5-5,NA
CASSSGQGGEQYF,TGTGCCAGCAGCTCGGGACAGGGCGGCGAGCAGTACTTC,TRBJ2-7,13,NA,TRBV28,TRBD1
CASSLGTGGSYEQYF,TGTGCCAGCAGTTTAGGGACAGGGGGCTCGTACGAGCAGTACTTC,TRBJ2-7,15,NA,TRBV28,TRBD1
CASSAENTGELFF,TGTGCCAGCAGCGCAGAGAACACCGGGGAGCTGTTTTTT,TRBJ2-2,13,few,TRBV7-9,NA
CASSLYGAEAFF,TGTGCCAGCAGTTTATACGGGGCTGAAGCTTTCTTT,TRBJ1-1,12,few,TRBV27,NA
CASSPAAGRTPSYTF,TGTGCCAGCTCACCAGCGGCAGGGAGGACTCCGAGCTACACCTTC,TRBJ1-2,15,NA,TRBV18,NA
CASSWDREDNEQFF,TGTGCCAGCAGTTGGGACAGGGAGGACAATGAGCAGTTCTTC,TRBJ2-1,14,few,TRBV2,TRBD1
CASRDQGYEQYF,TGTGCCAGCAGGGACCAGGGATACGAGCAGTACTTC,TRBJ2-7,12,NA,TRBV6-5,NA
CASSLPQGLKTQYF,TGTGCCAGCAGCTTACCCCAGGGGTTGAAGACCCAGTACTTC,TRBJ2-5,14,NA,TRBV7-9,NA
CASSQNAGTGYTEAFF,TGTGCCAGCAGCCAGAACGCCGGGACAGGGTACACTGAAGCTTTCTTT,TRBJ1-1,16,once,TRBV3-1/TRBV3-2,TRBD1
CASSPGTDGETQYF,TGTGCCAGCAGCCCCGGGACAGACGGTGAGACCCAGTACTTC,TRBJ2-5,14,NA,TRBV6-4,TRBD1
CASSLVEGGIGNEQFF,TGCGCCAGCAGCTTGGTAGAAGGGGGCATAGGGAATGAGCAGTTCTTC,TRBJ2-1,16,NA,TRBV5-1,TRBD1
CASSGTFTSWSPLHF,TGTGCCAGCAGCGGTACATTTACTAGTTGGTCACCCCTCCACTTT,TRBJ1-6,15,NA,TRBV7-2,NA
CASSQGTGSDQPQHF,TGTGCCAGCTCACAGGGGACAGGTTCCGATCAGCCCCAGCATTTT,TRBJ1-5,15,NA,TRBV18,TRBD1
CASRAPEKSSYEQYF,TGCGCCAGCAGAGCCCCCGAGAAGAGCTCCTACGAGCAGTACTTC,TRBJ2-7,15,NA,TRBV5-1,NA
CASSQDPRGTYGYTF,TGTGCCAGCAGCCAAGACCCCAGGGGAACCTATGGCTACACCTTC,TRBJ1-2,15,NA,TRBV3-1/TRBV3-2,NA
CASSRGIPSSGNTIYF,TGTGCCAGCAGTAGGGGAATCCCGAGCTCTGGAAACACCATATATTTT,TRBJ1-3,16,NA,TRBV27,NA
CSASPEYNEQFF,TGCAGTGCTAGTCCAGAATACAATGAGCAGTTCTTC,TRBJ2-1,12,NA,TRBV20-1,NA
CASSWGQGQPQHF,TGTGCCAGCAGCTGGGGACAGGGTCAGCCCCAGCATTTT,TRBJ1-5,13,NA,TRBV11-1,TRBD1
CASSSRTSGTPYEQYF,TGTGCCAGCAGCTCCAGGACTAGCGGGACTCCCTACGAGCAGTACTTC,TRBJ2-7,16,NA,TRBV11-3,TRBD2
CASSLSGTGVGANVLTF,TGCGCCAGCAGCTTATCCGGGACAGGGGTCGGGGCCAACGTCCTGACTTTC,TRBJ2-6,17,NA,TRBV5-1,TRBD1
CASSVASGRAALGNTGELFF,TGTGCCAGCAGCGTAGCGAGCGGGAGGGCCGCCTTGGGGAACACCGGGGAGCTGTTTTTT,TRBJ2-2,20,NA,TRBV9,TRBD2
CASSLQGTRSTEAFF,TGTGCCAGCAGTCTACAGGGGACCCGGAGCACTGAAGCTTTCTTT,TRBJ1-1,15,NA,TRBV28,TRBD1
CSVEEGGVDTSYEQYF,TGCAGCGTTGAAGAGGGGGGGGTGGACACCTCCTACGAGCAGTACTTC,TRBJ2-7,16,once,TRBV29-1,TRBD2
CASSPDRGRGYEQYF,TGTGCCAGCAGTCCGGACAGGGGAAGGGGCTACGAGCAGTACTTC,TRBJ2-7,15,NA,TRBV27,TRBD1
CASSYFPGGVSTEAFF,TGTGCCAGCAGTTACTTCCCAGGGGGCGTTAGCACTGAAGCTTTCTTT,TRBJ1-1,16,once,TRBV6-5,TRBD1
CASSPLANYGYTF,TGTGCCAGCAGCCCCCTAGCTAACTATGGCTACACCTTC,TRBJ1-2,13,few,TRBV5-6,NA
CASSLEDRGVYGYTF,TGTGCCAGCAGCTTAGAGGACAGGGGGGTCTATGGCTACACCTTC,TRBJ1-2,15,NA,TRBV11-2,TRBD1
CASRQGQNTGELFF,TGTGCCAGCAGACAGGGACAGAACACCGGGGAGCTGTTTTTT,TRBJ2-2,14,NA,TRBV6-6,NA
CASAFPGGEGPSGGEQYF,TGTGCCAGCGCGTTTCCCGGGGGGGAGGGCCCCTCGGGGGGCGAGCAGTACTTC,TRBJ2-7,18,NA,TRBV28,TRBD2
CASTPGQTSYGYTF,TGTGCCAGCACACCCGGACAGACCTCTTATGGCTACACCTTC,TRBJ1-2,14,NA,TRBV28,NA
CASSHPRGGGDWETQYF,TGCGCCAGCAGCCATCCCCGTGGGGGGGGAGATTGGGAGACCCAGTACTTC,TRBJ2-5,17,NA,TRBV4-1,TRBD2
CATSPLGGAYEQYF,TGTGCCACCAGTCCTTTGGGGGGAGCCTACGAGCAGTACTTC,TRBJ2-7,14,NA,TRBV15,NA
CASSPPGTGIYEQYF,TGTGCCAGCAGTCCACCGGGGACAGGGATATACGAGCAGTACTTC,TRBJ2-7,15,NA,TRBV28,TRBD1
CASSMGGQSGQNEQFF,TGTGCCAGTAGTATGGGGGGACAGTCGGGTCAAAATGAGCAGTTCTTC,TRBJ2-1,16,NA,TRBV19,NA
CASSYSMDRDHEQYF,TGTGCCAGCAGTTACTCGATGGACAGGGACCACGAGCAGTACTTC,TRBJ2-7,15,NA,TRBV6-5,TRBD1
CASSPRTSGTDTQYF,TGTGCCAGCAGCCCTCGGACTAGCGGCACAGATACGCAGTATTTT,TRBJ2-3,15,NA,TRBV5-8,TRBD2
CASSVGTGVWELFF,TGCGCCAGCAGCGTGGGGACAGGGGTCTGGGAGCTGTTTTTT,TRBJ2-2,14,NA,TRBV5-1,TRBD1
CASSSGTSGNTGELFF,TGCGCCAGCAGCTCAGGGACTAGCGGTAACACCGGGGAGCTGTTTTTT,TRBJ2-2,16,NA,TRBV5-1,TRBD2
CASSYTEETQYF,TGTGCCAGCAGTTACACGGAAGAGACCCAGTACTTC,TRBJ2-5,12,few,TRBV6-5,NA
CASSYSEANTEAFF,TGTGCCAGCAGTTACTCTGAAGCGAACACTGAAGCTTTCTTT,TRBJ1-1,14,once,TRBV6-6,NA
CASSNRQGNTEAFF,TGTGCCAGCAGCAATCGACAGGGGAACACTGAAGCTTTCTTT,TRBJ1-1,14,NA,TRBV7-9,TRBD1
CASRQMGGETQYF,TGTGCCAGTAGACAAATGGGGGGGGAGACCCAGTACTTC,TRBJ2-5,13,NA,TRBV19,TRBD2
CASSPPGTEVYGYTF,TGTGCCAGCAGCCCACCCGGGACAGAAGTCTATGGCTACACCTTC,TRBJ1-2,15,NA,TRBV11-2,TRBD1